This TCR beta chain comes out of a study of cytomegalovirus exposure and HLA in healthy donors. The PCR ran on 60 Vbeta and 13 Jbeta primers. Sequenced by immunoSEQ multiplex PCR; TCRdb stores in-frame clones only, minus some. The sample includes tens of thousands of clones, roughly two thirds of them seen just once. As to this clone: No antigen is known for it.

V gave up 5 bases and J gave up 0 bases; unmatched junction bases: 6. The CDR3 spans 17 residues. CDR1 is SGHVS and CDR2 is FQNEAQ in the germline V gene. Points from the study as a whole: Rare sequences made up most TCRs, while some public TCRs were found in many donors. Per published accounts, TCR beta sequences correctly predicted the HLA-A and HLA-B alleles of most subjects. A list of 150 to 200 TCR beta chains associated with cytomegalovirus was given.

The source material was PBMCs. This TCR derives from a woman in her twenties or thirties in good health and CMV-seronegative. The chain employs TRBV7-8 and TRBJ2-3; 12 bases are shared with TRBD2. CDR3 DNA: TGTGCCAGCAGCCCCTGGACTAGCGGGACTAGCACAGATACGCAGTATTTT. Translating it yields CASSPWTSGTSTDTQYF.